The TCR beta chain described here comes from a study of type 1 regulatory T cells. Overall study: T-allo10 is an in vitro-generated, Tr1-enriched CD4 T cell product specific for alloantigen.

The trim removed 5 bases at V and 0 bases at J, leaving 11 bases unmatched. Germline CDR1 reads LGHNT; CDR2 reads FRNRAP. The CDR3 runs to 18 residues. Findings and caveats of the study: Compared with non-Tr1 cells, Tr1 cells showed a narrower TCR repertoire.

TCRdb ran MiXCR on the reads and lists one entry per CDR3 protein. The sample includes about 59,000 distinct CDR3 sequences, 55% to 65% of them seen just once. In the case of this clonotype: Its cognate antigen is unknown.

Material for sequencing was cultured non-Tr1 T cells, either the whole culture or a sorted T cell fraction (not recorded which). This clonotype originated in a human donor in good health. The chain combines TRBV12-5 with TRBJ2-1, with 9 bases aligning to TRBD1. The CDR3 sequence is CASGPKDRGYSSYNEQFF. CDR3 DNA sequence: TGTGCTAGTGGTCCAAAGGACAGGGGCTATAGCTCCTACAATGAGCAGTTCTTC.